This T cell receptor (beta chain) stems from a study of cytomegalovirus exposure and HLA in healthy donors. Trimming took 0 bases from V and 0 from J; bases not matched to a gene: 11. This CDR3 contains 18 residues. The germline gives CDR1 SGHTS, CDR2 YDEGEE. The PCR made use of 60 Vbeta and 13 Jbeta primers. Clones were read by immunoSEQ multiplex PCR, and TCRdb kept only the in-frame ones, dropping some. In total, the table holds some 110,000 clones. This TCR was recovered from a man aged 18 to 30 in good health and CMV-seronegative. The sample consisted of PBMCs. The chain joins TRBV5-8 to TRBJ2-7, with TRBD1 matching over 8 bases. The CDR3 region has the DNA TGTGCCAGCAGCTTGGTGTCAGGGGGCCCATGGAGCTCCTACGAGCAGTACTTC. Translated, it gives CASSLVSGGPWSSYEQYF.